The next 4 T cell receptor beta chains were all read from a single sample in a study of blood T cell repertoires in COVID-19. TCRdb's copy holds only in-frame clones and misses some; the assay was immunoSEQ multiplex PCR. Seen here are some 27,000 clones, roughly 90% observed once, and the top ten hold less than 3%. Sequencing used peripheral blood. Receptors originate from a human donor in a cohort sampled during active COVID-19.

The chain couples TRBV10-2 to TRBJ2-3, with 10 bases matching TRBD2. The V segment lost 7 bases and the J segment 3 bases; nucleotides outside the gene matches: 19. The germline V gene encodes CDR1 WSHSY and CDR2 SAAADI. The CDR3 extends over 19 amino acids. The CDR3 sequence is CASKGLAGDLDLGTDTQYF. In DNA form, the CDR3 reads TGCGCCAGCAAGGGCCTAGCGGGGGACCTTGATCTGGGTACAGATACGCAGTATTTT.

The CDR3: CASILAGGPADTQYF. The CDR3 DNA sequence: TGTGCCAGCATCCTAGCGGGGGGCCCGGCAGATACGCAGTATTTT. The J gene is TRBJ2-3, the V gene TRBV5-4; 11 bases align to TRBD2. J lost 4 bases, V lost 6 bases, and 7 bases had no gene match. CDR1 and CDR2 (germline): SGHNT, YYREEE (reference sequence). The CDR3 contains 15 residues.

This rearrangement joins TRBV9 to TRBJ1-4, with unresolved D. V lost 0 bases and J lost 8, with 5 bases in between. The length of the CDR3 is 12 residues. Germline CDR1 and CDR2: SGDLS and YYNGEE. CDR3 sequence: CASSVAGEKLFF. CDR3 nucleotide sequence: TGTGCCAGCAGCGTAGCCGGGGAAAAACTGTTTTTT.

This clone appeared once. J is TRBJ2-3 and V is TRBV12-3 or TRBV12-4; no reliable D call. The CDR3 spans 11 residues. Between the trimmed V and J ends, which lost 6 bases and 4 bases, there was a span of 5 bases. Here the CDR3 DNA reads TGTGCCAGCAGATGCGCAGATACGCAGTATTTT. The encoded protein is CASRCADTQYF.